This entry lists 28 T cell receptor beta chains sequenced from one sample in a study of cytomegalovirus exposure and HLA in healthy donors. The PCR had 60 Vbeta and 13 Jbeta primers. The table came from immunoSEQ multiplex PCR; TCRdb's copy has only in-frame clones and leaves some out. The table shows roughly 200,000 clones, with more than 60% occurring only once. Specimen: PBMCs. The receptors shown here come from a woman aged 60-75 years in good health and CMV-seropositive.

This chain joins TRBV6-6 and TRBJ2-1; the D gene is possibly TRBD2 (5 bases). Germline loops: CDR1 MNHNY, CDR2 SVGAGI (reference sequence). The V gene lost 4 bases and the J gene lost 5 bases, with 12 bases spanning the gap. The CDR3 sequence is 14 residues long. CDR3 sequence: CASSFMTTNNEQFF. The DNA for the CDR3 is TGTGCCAGCAGTTTCATGACTACGAACAATGAGCAGTTCTTC.

Points on this clone: This CDR3 is also generated by other DNA sequences in the sample. This chain uses TRBV5-1 with TRBJ2-7; D is unresolved. Germline V gene sequence: CDR1 SGHRS, CDR2 YFSETQ. The CDR3 spans 14 residues. Trimming took off 0 bases at V and 2 bases at J, with 9 bases between the two ends. CDR3: CASSLAQSAYEQYF. CDR3 in DNA: TGCGCCAGCAGCTTGGCCCAGTCTGCCTACGAGCAGTACTTC. The whole variable domain, remainder taken from reference TRBV5-1 and TRBJ2-7, is KAGVTQTPRYLIKTRGQQVTLSCSPISGHRSVSWYQQTPGQGLQFLFEYFSETQRNKGNFPGRFSGRQFSNSRSEMNVSTLELGDSALYLCASSLAQSAYEQYFGPGTRLTVT.

This clone was observed once. This chain joins TRBV5-4 and TRBJ2-5, with 7 bases aligning to TRBD1. TRBJ2-7 explains the end of the DNA better; the J call may be wrong. Germline assignment: CDR1 SGHNT and CDR2 YYREEE (reference sequence). This CDR3 is 15 amino acids long. CDR3 in DNA: TGTGCCAGCAGCTTTTTACAGGGGCTAACGGGCGAGCAGTACTTC. Translation gives CASSFLQGLTGEQYF.

The rearrangement links TRBV7-9 to TRBJ1-2; 10 bases are shared with TRBD1. The junction had 5 bases not matched to a gene; V was cut back by 7 bases and J by 6 bases. Per the germline V gene, CDR1 is SEHNR and CDR2 is FQNEAQ (reference sequence). This CDR3 contains 13 residues. The CDR3 DNA is TGTGCCAGCATCCTGGACAGGGGGAATGGCTACACCTTC. It codes for CASILDRGNGYTF. Combining the CDR3 with reference TRBV7-9 and TRBJ1-2 gives the whole variable domain DTGVSQNPRHKITKRGQNVTFRCDPISEHNRLYWYRQTLGQGPEFLTYFQNEAQLEKSRLLSDRFSAERPKGSFSTLEIQRTEQGDSAMYLCASILDRGNGYTFGSGTRLTVV.

The chain is built from TRBV5-1 and TRBJ2-7, with D possibly being TRBD2 (7 bases). The CDR3 totals 15 residues. CDR1 is SGHRS, CDR2 YFSETQ, per germline. The germline V and J ends were trimmed by 4 bases and 2 bases, with 16 bases remaining between them. Written as DNA, the CDR3 is TGCGCCAGCAGCGGGGGGGTGCAGGGGCCCTACGAGCAGTACTTC. It translates to CASSGGVQGPYEQYF.

V gene TRBV29-1 combines with J gene TRBJ1-5; TRBD1 matches at 7 bases. V was clipped by 5 bases and J by 0 bases; unmatched bases: 7. Germline V lookup: CDR1 SQVTM, CDR2 ANQGSEA. The CDR3 totals 15 residues. CDR3 sequence reads: CSVRDSSYSNQPQHF. For the CDR3, the DNA is TGCAGCGTTCGGGACAGCTCTTATAGCAATCAGCCCCAGCATTTT. Variable domain in full (rest from reference TRBV29-1 and TRBJ1-5): SAVISQKPSRDICQRGTSLTIQCQVDSQVTMMFWYRQQPGQSLTLIATANQGSEATYESGFVIDKFPISRPNLTFSTLTVSNMSPEDSSIYLCSVRDSSYSNQPQHFGDGTRLSIL.

J is TRBJ1-1 and V is TRBV4-2; D may be TRBD1 (6 bases). The CDR3 runs to 12 residues. Germline loops: CDR1 LGHNA, CDR2 YNFKEQ. Trimming left V 3 bases short and J 7 bases short, with 9 bases between. The chain's CDR3 is CASSHMDSEAFF. In DNA, the CDR3 is TGTGCCAGCAGCCATATGGACAGTGAAGCTTTCTTT.

This rearrangement joins TRBV27 to TRBJ1-1; TRBD1 aligns across 7 bases. This CDR3 has 13 amino acids. V was pared by 8 bases and J by 1 base, with 4 bases of the junction left unmatched. Germline loops: CDR1 MNHEY, CDR2 SMNVEV (reference sequence). CDR3 protein: CASWRGPNTEAFF. DNA of the CDR3: TGTGCCAGCTGGAGGGGGCCGAACACTGAAGCTTTCTTT.

The chain joins TRBV30 to TRBJ2-2; a possible D gene is TRBD1 (6 bases). Germline values: CDR1 GTSNPN, CDR2 SVGIG (reference sequence). This CDR3 spans 14 amino acids. The germline V and J ends were trimmed by 1 base and 1 base, with 7 bases remaining between them. The CDR3 bases are TGTGCCTGGAGTGAGGGACAGAACACCGGGGAGCTGTTTTTT. It codes for CAWSEGQNTGELFF.

The chain has TRBV5-4 and TRBJ1-1, with 8 bases that match TRBD1. CDR3 length: 13 amino acids. Trimming at V came to 4 bases and at J to 6 bases, leaving 5 bases not matched to a gene. The germline CDR1 and CDR2 sequences are SGHNT and YYREEE (reference sequence). CDR3 DNA: TGTGCCAGCAGCCTGGACAGGGTCGCTGAAGCTTTCTTT. This gives the protein CASSLDRVAEAFF.

The gene calls are TRBV7-2 and TRBJ2-5; 9 nucleotides align to TRBD1. Near its end, the DNA agrees better with TRBJ2-7, so the J call may be wrong. The CDR3 extends over 16 amino acids. Germline V gene data show CDR1 as SGHTA and CDR2 as FQGNSA. The CDR3 reads CASSLASTGGFDEQYF. CDR3 coding DNA: TGTGCCAGCAGCTTAGCGTCCACAGGGGGCTTCGACGAGCAGTACTTC.

V gene TRBV6-1 combines with J gene TRBJ2-2, with 14 nucleotides matching TRBD2. The CDR3 has 15 amino acids. Trimming at V came to 4 bases and at J to 5 bases, leaving 0 bases not matched to a gene. The germline V gene has CDR1 MNHNS and CDR2 SASEGT. The CDR3 is CASSGLAGGTGELFF. CDR3 DNA sequence: TGTGCCAGCAGTGGACTAGCGGGAGGGACCGGGGAGCTGTTTTTT.

The chain has TRBV29-1 and TRBJ2-1, with 11 bases aligning to TRBD2. This CDR3 contains 14 residues. V lost 3 bases, J lost 5 bases, and 3 bases stayed unmatched. Germline lookup yields CDR1 SQVTM and CDR2 ANQGSEA. Written as DNA, the CDR3 is TGCAGCGTTGATGGTAGCGGGAGGGACAATGAGCAGTTCTTC. This codes for CSVDGSGRDNEQFF.

The gene calls are TRBV2 and TRBJ2-4; a possible D gene is TRBD1 (6 bases). CDR3 length: 17 residues. CDR1 and CDR2 (germline): SNHLY, FYNNEI. Trimming removed 1 base from V and 7 bases from J, with 20 bases in between. CDR3 amino acids: CASSEVSSAARGNIQYF. For the CDR3, the DNA is TGTGCCAGCAGTGAAGTGAGTTCCGCGGCAAGGGGGAACATTCAGTACTTC.

In this sample, this clone turned up a few times. The chain combines TRBV6-1 with TRBJ1-2, with D possibly TRBD1 on 6 matching bases. This CDR3 has 11 amino acids. Trimming took 6 bases from V and 6 from J, leaving 8 bases between them. Germline assignment: CDR1 MNHNS and CDR2 SASEGT. The CDR3 spells CASRPGDGYTF. Written as DNA, the CDR3 is TGTGCCAGCAGGCCAGGGGATGGCTACACCTTC.

The chain uses TRBV10-2 and TRBJ1-6; D may be TRBD1 (5 bases). The CDR3 has 13 amino acids. V was pared by 7 bases and J by 8 bases, with 12 bases between. In germline, CDR1 is WSHSY, CDR2 SAAADI. This chain's CDR3 is CASTPSRDSPLHF. CDR3 coding DNA: TGCGCCAGCACCCCAAGCAGGGATTCACCCCTCCACTTT.

This clone was seen only a few times. This CDR3 is CASSTSGNYEQYF. The CDR3, as DNA: TGCGCCAGCAGTACTAGCGGGAACTACGAGCAGTACTTC. The gene calls are TRBV10-2 and TRBJ2-7; 10 bases are a match to TRBD2. The V segment lost 5 bases and the J segment 3 bases; nucleotides outside the gene matches: 1. The germline gives CDR1 WSHSY, CDR2 SAAADI. CDR3 length equals 13 residues.

This clone was picked up a small number of times. The rearrangement joins TRBV29-1 to TRBJ2-7; TRBD2 matches 14 bases. Unmatched junction bases numbered 6, after V lost 6 bases and J lost 5 bases. Germline lookup yields CDR1 SQVTM and CDR2 ANQGSEA. The CDR3 length is 14 residues. The CDR3 spells CSVTTSGRANEQYF. CDR3 sequence (DNA): TGCAGCGTCACGACTAGCGGGAGGGCCAACGAGCAGTACTTC.

Of note for this clone: Other nucleotide sequences from this sample produce the same CDR3. The gene calls are TRBV9 and TRBJ2-2; D perhaps matches TRBD1 (6 bases). V gave up 3 bases and J gave up 1 base, with 7 bases separating them. Germline V gene lookup returns CDR1 SGDLS and CDR2 YYNGEE. The CDR3 is 14 residues long. CDR3 DNA: TGTGCCAGCAGCGGGACAGTGAACACCGGGGAGCTGTTTTTT. Its protein is CASSGTVNTGELFF.

The J gene is TRBJ1-5, the V gene TRBV19; perhaps TRBD1 as D (6 bases). The V gene lost 5 bases and the J gene lost 1 base, with 12 bases spanning the gap. The V gene's germline CDR1 is LNHDA and CDR2 SQIVND (reference sequence). There are 15 residues in the CDR3. The CDR3 protein is CASSVIGGSNQPQHF. The CDR3 DNA reads TGTGCCAGTAGTGTTATAGGGGGAAGCAATCAGCCCCAGCATTTT.

J is TRBJ1-6 and V is TRBV29-1; a possible D gene is TRBD1 (6 bases). Germline CDR1 and CDR2: SQVTM and ANQGSEA. Trimming took 5 bases from V and 7 from J, leaving 18 bases between them. The CDR3 consists of 15 residues. The CDR3 DNA reads TGCAGCGTTCCGATCCCGGGACAACAAAATTCACCCCTCCACTTT. Its translation: CSVPIPGQQNSPLHF.

J is TRBJ1-1 and V is TRBV28; 10 nucleotides match TRBD1. CDR1 is MDHEN and CDR2 is SYDVKM in the germline V gene. This CDR3 has 14 amino acids. V was clipped by 6 bases and J by 4 bases; unmatched bases: 5. This CDR3 reads CASRTGGAGTEAFF. In nucleotides, the CDR3 is TGTGCCAGCAGGACAGGGGGCGCGGGCACTGAAGCTTTCTTT. The complete variable domain, with remaining parts taken from reference TRBV28 and TRBJ1-1, reads DVKVTQSSRYLVKRTGEKVFLECVQDMDHENMFWYRQDPGLGLRLIYFSYDVKMKEKGDIPEGYSVSREKKERFSLILESASTNQTSMYLCASRTGGAGTEAFFGQGTRLTVV.

This chain joins TRBV5-1 and TRBJ2-1; 10 bases agree with TRBD2. V dropped 3 bases and J dropped 2; count of bases not matched to a gene: 8. The CDR3 runs to 17 residues. Germline loops: CDR1 SGHRS, CDR2 YFSETQ. CDR3 loop: CASSSRGSGRAYNEQFF. For the CDR3, the DNA is TGCGCCAGCAGCTCGAGAGGGAGCGGGAGGGCCTACAATGAGCAGTTCTTC.

The CDR3 region is CASSLLTGQLYEQYF. CDR3 bases: TGTGCCAGCAGTTTACTGACAGGACAACTTTACGAGCAGTACTTC. V gene TRBV27 combines with J gene TRBJ2-7; D is perhaps TRBD1 (6 bases). The V gene lost 2 bases and the J gene lost 4 bases, with 15 bases spanning the gap. This CDR3 has 15 residues. Germline loops: CDR1 MNHEY, CDR2 SMNVEV (reference sequence).

The DNA of the CDR3 is TGTGCCAGCAGCGAGGGCACTGAAGCTTTCTTT. It yields the protein CASSEGTEAFF. The chain is built from TRBV11-1 and TRBJ1-1; D is uncertain. The CDR3 extends over 11 amino acids. V lost 5 bases to trimming and J lost 4 bases, with 5 bases between them. Germline CDR1 reads SGHAT; CDR2 reads FQDESV (reference sequence).

Written as DNA, the CDR3 is TGTGCCAGCTCACCCTTAAGGCGAGGATCGGGATTTTCAACTAATGAAAAACTGTTTTTT. Amino acids: CASSPLRRGSGFSTNEKLFF. The gene calls are TRBV18 and TRBJ1-4; D call uncertain. Trimming left V 3 bases short and J 0 bases short, with 23 bases between. CDR3 length: 20 residues. CDR1 and CDR2 from the germline V gene are KGHSH and LQKENI.

The V gene is TRBV19, the J gene TRBJ2-4, with 8 bases matching TRBD2. The V and J ends lost 4 bases and 3 bases, in that order; junction bases with no gene match: 11. CDR1 LNHDA and CDR2 SQIVND come from the germline V gene (reference sequence). This CDR3 region has 17 residues. CDR3 residues: CASSTTRGGFGKNIQYF. CDR3 nucleotides: TGTGCCAGTAGTACGACCCGGGGGGGCTTTGGCAAAAACATTCAGTACTTC.

The chain uses TRBV5-6 and TRBJ2-7; perhaps TRBD1 as D (5 bases). CDR1 and CDR2 from the germline V gene are SGHDT and YYEEEE. V lost 3 bases to trimming and J lost 3 bases, with 10 bases between them. The CDR3 has 13 amino acids. CDR3 DNA: TGTGCCAGCAGCTCCCTTCAGGGCTACGAGCAGTACTTC. Encoded protein: CASSSLQGYEQYF.